This T cell receptor beta chain emerged from a study of a mutant IDH1 vaccine in newly diagnosed glioma. Overall study: Patients under treatment included around 60% males and 37.5% females and had a mean age of around 40 years.

Described time point: week 35, safety follow-up. One vaccine dose held 300 ug of mutant IDH1 20-mer peptide and came with topical imiquimod. Study-level results: Vaccine-induced immune responses occurred in approximately 93% of patients.

TCRdb's copy holds only in-frame clones and misses some; the assay was immunoSEQ multiplex PCR. The repertoire holds roughly 50,000 clones, less than 90% seen once, with 3.5% to 5% in the top ten. V gave up 4 bases and J gave up 7 bases; unmatched junction bases: 8. Germline CDR1 reads GTSNPN; CDR2 reads SVGIG (reference sequence). The CDR3 sequence is 14 residues long. Notes on this clone: As yet, its antigen is unknown.

The TCR was taken from a woman aged 18-30 years with glioma. This chain links TRBV30 with TRBJ1-3, with 9 positions matching TRBD1. The sample in question was PBMCs, obtained from a glioma patient whose treatment included an IDH1 peptide vaccine. CDR3 residues: CAWTGQGLGNTIYF. In DNA, the CDR3 is TGTGCCTGGACGGGACAGGGACTCGGGAACACCATATATTTT.